Shown below are 16 T cell receptor beta chains from a single sample sequenced in a study of memory CD4+ T cells and cytomegalovirus serostatus. Single viable CD3+CD4+CD8-CD45RO+ cells were sorted as the memory CD4+ T cells. Produced via immunoSEQ multiplex PCR; TCRdb's table is partial and in-frame only. Of about 60,000 clones listed, around 82% were seen once; the top ten hold less than 0.6%. The sequenced sample was memory CD4+ T cells from blood. These receptors were collected from an adult in good health and CMV-seronegative. Some clones in this sample may be carry-over from other donors' samples.

The chain combines TRBV5-6 with TRBJ2-1; D unclear. The CDR3 is 12 amino acids. Germline V CDR1 and CDR2: SGHDT, YYEEEE. The V end lost 3 bases, the J end lost 6 bases, and 7 bases lay between the germline ends. CDR3 bases: TGTGCCAGCAGCTACAGTCTCAATGAGCAGTTCTTC. Translated, it gives CASSYSLNEQFF.

In its sample, this clone was seen once. The chain recombines TRBV28 with TRBJ1-5, with a possible D match to TRBD1 (6 bases). Germline values: CDR1 MDHEN, CDR2 SYDVKM. The CDR3 is 19 amino acids. The germline V and J ends were trimmed by 5 bases and 4 bases, with 27 bases remaining between them. The CDR3 region has the DNA TGTGCCAGCAGTCACTTCGAGGCAGGGACAAATTACTTTAATCAGCCCCAGCATTTT. It yields the protein CASSHFEAGTNYFNQPQHF.

In this sample, this clone turned up a few times. V and J are TRBV16 and TRBJ1-1, with D maybe TRBD1 (6 bases). This CDR3 spans 15 amino acids. CDR1 KGHSY and CDR2 FQNENV come from the germline V gene. Trimming removed 4 bases at V and 5 bases at J, with 17 bases between. CDR3 coding DNA: TGTGCCAGCAGCCCACCGGGGGGCTGGCGGACTGAAGCTTTCTTT. Its protein is CASSPPGGWRTEAFF.

V gene TRBV2 combines with J gene TRBJ2-2; no clear D gene. Germline V CDR1 and CDR2: SNHLY, FYNNEI. The CDR3 consists of 12 residues. Trimming stripped 3 bases from V and 5 bases from J, with 4 bases between. The CDR3 nucleotides are TGTGCCAGCAGTGACGTTACCGGGGAGCTGTTTTTT. It codes for CASSDVTGELFF.

The chain links TRBV10-3 to TRBJ2-3, with a weak D call TRBD1 (5 bases). CDR1 and CDR2 (germline): ENHRY, SYGVKD. The CDR3 is made up of 13 amino acids. V lost 8 bases and J 0 bases, leaving 9 bases between the germline ends. DNA for the CDR3: TGTGCCATCGCAGGGCGGAGCACAGATACGCAGTATTTT. This encodes CAIAGRSTDTQYF.

The chain joins TRBV28 to TRBJ1-2; perhaps TRBD1 as D (5 bases). CDR3 length: 16 amino acids. Germline V gene lookup returns CDR1 MDHEN and CDR2 SYDVKM. V was cut by 6 bases and J by 5 bases, with 22 bases left in between. CDR3 sequence: CASRGGVIPRRYGYTF. In DNA form, the CDR3 reads TGTGCCAGCAGGGGGGGGGTGATACCACGTCGGTATGGCTACACCTTC.

V and J are TRBV5-1 and TRBJ1-2; D ambiguous. V lost 0 bases, J lost 2 bases, and 5 bases lay in between. The length of the CDR3 is 13 residues. Per germline, CDR1 SGHRS and CDR2 YFSETQ. In nucleotides, the CDR3 is TGCGCCAGCAGCTTGGACGGGAACTATGGCTACACCTTC. This translates into CASSLDGNYGYTF.

In this sample, this clone turned up once. The V and J genes are TRBV11-2 and TRBJ2-7, with D tentatively TRBD2 (6 bases). Germline CDR1 SGHAT, CDR2 FQNNGV. The CDR3 runs to 13 residues. The ends were cut back, 0 bases at V and 9 bases at J, with 12 bases in the middle. CDR3 in amino acids: CASSLDMTGGQYF. DNA of the CDR3: TGTGCCAGCAGCTTAGATATGACCGGGGGGCAGTACTTC.

This rearrangement joins TRBV7-2 to TRBJ2-7, with 11 bases that match TRBD2. This CDR3 spans 15 amino acids. The germline V gene has CDR1 SGHTA and CDR2 FQGNSA. The V segment lost 5 bases and the J segment 7 bases; nucleotides outside the gene matches: 10. CDR3 residues: CASSLRLAGPGEQYF. The DNA for the CDR3 is TGTGCCAGCAGCCTCCGACTAGCGGGGCCCGGGGAGCAGTACTTC.

The rearrangement joins TRBV19 to TRBJ2-1; 8 bases line up with TRBD2. The CDR3 runs to 16 residues. Germline lookup yields CDR1 LNHDA and CDR2 SQIVND (reference sequence). The trim removed 5 bases at V and 3 bases at J, leaving 9 bases unmatched. CDR3 sequence reads: CASSVRGSGSYNEQFF. For the CDR3, the DNA is TGTGCCAGTAGTGTTCGGGGGAGCGGGAGCTACAATGAGCAGTTCTTC.

The chain is built from TRBV7-2 and TRBJ2-7, with D unclear. Germline lookup yields CDR1 SGHTA and CDR2 FQGNSA. Trimming removed 1 base at V and 2 bases at J, with 9 bases between. The CDR3 extends over 14 amino acids. CDR3 DNA: TGTGCCAGCAGCTTAGTGAGCAAGCCCTACGAGCAGTACTTC. Translating gives CASSLVSKPYEQYF.

The chain is built from TRBV5-1 and TRBJ1-2; the match to TRBD1 covers 7 bases. There are 13 residues in the CDR3. The J segment lost 3 bases and the V segment lost 4 bases, leaving 3 bases of the junction unmatched. The germline V gene has CDR1 SGHRS and CDR2 YFSETQ. The CDR3 loop reads CASSEGTDYGYTF. In DNA form, the CDR3 reads TGCGCCAGCAGCGAGGGGACAGACTATGGCTACACCTTC. The full variable domain, completed using reference TRBV5-1 and TRBJ1-2, is KAGVTQTPRYLIKTRGQQVTLSCSPISGHRSVSWYQQTPGQGLQFLFEYFSETQRNKGNFPGRFSGRQFSNSRSEMNVSTLELGDSALYLCASSEGTDYGYTFGSGTRLTVV.

The chain combines TRBV5-4 with TRBJ2-7; a weak D match, TRBD2 (6 bases). The CDR3 runs 15 residues. The V gene's germline CDR1 is SGHNT and CDR2 YYREEE (reference sequence). Trimming left V 2 bases short and J 3 bases short, with 15 bases between. CDR3 nucleotide sequence: TGTGCCAGCAGCTTAATGGAGGGCCCCGGCTACGAGCAGTACTTC. This codes for CASSLMEGPGYEQYF.

V is TRBV28 and J is TRBJ1-5; tentative D call: TRBD1 (6 bases). The CDR3 is made up of 15 amino acids. Per the germline V gene, CDR1 is MDHEN and CDR2 is SYDVKM. V gave up 5 bases and J gave up 3 bases, with 14 bases separating them. CDR3 in amino acids: CASSVGGTINQPQHF. CDR3 nucleotide sequence: TGTGCCAGCAGTGTTGGGGGCACCATCAATCAGCCCCAGCATTTT.

The chain recombines TRBV5-4 with TRBJ2-7; D is undetermined. The CDR3 has 13 amino acids. Trimming took off 5 bases at V and 3 bases at J, with 12 bases between the two ends. Germline assignment: CDR1 SGHNT and CDR2 YYREEE (reference sequence). In DNA, the CDR3 is TGTGCCAGCAGTCTGCAGGATGGCTACGAGCAGTACTTC. The encoded protein is CASSLQDGYEQYF.

V usage is TRBV10-3 and J usage is TRBJ2-3; D possibly corresponds to TRBD2 (6 bases). This CDR3 is 14 amino acids long. Deletions cut 3 bases from V and 6 bases from J, with 13 bases between. The germline gives CDR1 ENHRY, CDR2 SYGVKD. CDR3 in DNA: TGTGCCATCAGTGACAGTGGCGGGGAGGATACGCAGTATTTT. It is translated as CAISDSGGEDTQYF.